The clone carrying this TCR beta chain was detected ten times or more. Given a much more abundant clone one base away, this may be a read error. This sample is part of a study of identical twins. Trimming removed 3 bases from V and 5 bases from J, with 4 bases in between. The CDR3 is 11 amino acids. TCRdb itself ran the 5' RACE reads through MiXCR, one entry per CDR3 protein. The data contain roughly 770,000 distinct CDR3 sequences, approximately 18% of them singletons. The sample also formed part of further work on T cells expressing NK-cell markers. This second study says: Researchers got TCR beta repertoires out of sorted CD3+CD56+NKG2C+, CD3+CD56+NKG2C- and CD3+CD56-NKG2C+ T cells. With respect to HCMV, most of the eight sequenced donors were seropositive, and one was seronegative.

The material sequenced was PBMCs. The receptor comes from a woman aged 18-29 years in good health. This chain connects TRBV12-3 or TRBV12-4 to TRBJ2-5; D call uncertain. CDR3 coding DNA: TGTGCCAGCAGTTTTTTTGAGACCCAGTACTTC. Protein sequence: CASSFFETQYF.